Described below is a single T cell receptor beta chain sequence and its context. This entry is derived from a study of T cell changes during pregnancy in multiple sclerosis. CDR3 length: 14 residues. CDR1 is SGDLS, CDR2 YYNGEE, per germline. V was clipped by 2 bases and J by 3 bases, with 9 bases between them. Libraries were prepared by immunoSEQ multiplex PCR; TCRdb keeps only in-frame clonotypes and omits some of them. The profile shows fewer than 80,000 clones, 91% of them singletons. The sample in question was CD4+ T cells from peripheral blood mononuclear cells, obtained in the third trimester of pregnancy. The rearrangement links TRBV9 to TRBJ1-3; no firm D call. This sequence was found in a female donor in good health, enrolled as a control in a pregnancy study. In nucleotides, the CDR3 is TGTGCCAGCAGCGTCGGGGTAGATGGAAACACCATATATTTT. It codes for CASSVGVDGNTIYF.